This T cell receptor (beta chain) was observed in a study of T cell responses to AZD1222 COVID-19 vaccine. Study findings and constraints: Only 5 or 6 people who got AZD1222 tested seropositive at baseline. The reported proportion of spike-specific TCRs targeting unmutated variant regions was nearly half. There were vaccine-associated CD4 TCRs across spike, dominant at 160-218 and 743-854. Repertoires were sampled only after the peak T cell response.

TCRdb's copy holds only in-frame clones and misses some; the assay was immunoSEQ multiplex PCR. The data hold roughly 120,000 clones, with about 90% observed a single time. About this clone: Its target is unknown.

V lost 1 base to trimming and J lost 4 bases, with 14 bases between them. Germline V CDR1 and CDR2: SGHTS, YDEGEE. The CDR3 is 15 residues long. This specimen was peripheral blood, taken on day 0 of AZD1222 vaccination. The gene calls are TRBV5-8 and TRBJ2-5; D is tentatively TRBD1 or TRBD2 (5 bases each). This receptor was identified in an adult in good health. The CDR3 DNA sequence: TGTGCCAGCAGCTTGTCGTGGGGCCGGGGAGAGACCCAGTACTTC. Protein sequence: CASSLSWGRGETQYF.